This T cell receptor (beta chain) was identified in a study of CD8 T cells in Susac syndrome. For the study at large: Patients with Susac syndrome were therapy-naive, on corticosteroids, or on intravenous immunoglobulin alone at the time that blood was drawn.

The ends were cut back, 3 bases at V and 4 bases at J, with 9 bases in the middle. This CDR3 spans 13 amino acids. Germline V gene sequence: CDR1 MNHEY, CDR2 SMNVEV (reference sequence). The authors reverse transcribed about 0.5 to 1 ug RNA with random hexamers. TCRdb recomputed calls from the immunoSEQ multiplex PCR reads with MiXCR, one row per CDR3 protein. The sample has roughly 140,000 distinct CDR3 sequences; about 95% are singletons. Study-wide results and caveats: That the number of individuals in its TCR sequencing and HLA analysis was relatively small was acknowledged by the study.

This clonotype has only one observation. Its target is not known. The authors sequenced TCR beta from blood CD8+ and CD4+ T cells. The chain joins TRBV27 to TRBJ1-1; D is unresolved. This receptor was taken from a human donor with Susac syndrome. Material for sequencing was CD4+ T cells from PBMCs. The CDR3: CASSFGSGTEAFF. The DNA for the CDR3 is TGTGCCAGCAGTTTCGGGAGTGGCACTGAAGCTTTCTTT.